A single sample gave rise to the 12 T cell receptor beta chains below, sequenced in a study of beta chain features in type 1 diabetes (dated by TCRdb to between 2017 and 2018). The library was made by the immunoSEQ multiplex PCR assay. The High Capacity cDNA Reverse Transcription Kit was used to reverse transcribe all of the isolated RNA, meaning that expressed TCRB transcripts were what got sequenced. TCRdb stores this immuneACCESS table with in-frame sequences only. Part of the clones is absent; in the studies checked, under half of the shortfall reflects unresolved V genes, and no reason is known for the rest. This sample lists under 450,000 clones; approximately 15% were detected once. Jointly, the top ten make up under 0.02% of the sample. The sample taken for sequencing was naive CD4+ T cells from blood. According to the study, the label for this sample's cell subset or site signals: true naive CD4+ T cells. The origin of the receptors is a woman younger than 35 in good health.

The rearrangement joins TRBV7-6 to TRBJ2-1; TRBD1 matches at 9 bases. The CDR3 totals 18 residues. From germline, CDR1 is SGHVS and CDR2 FNYEAQ. V lost 5 bases to trimming and J lost 2 bases; unmatched junction nucleotides: 13. DNA for the CDR3: TGTGCCAGCAGCCGCCTTGTATGGGACAGGGATACCTACAATGAGCAGTTCTTC. Protein sequence: CASSRLVWDRDTYNEQFF.

The genes are TRBV4-3 and TRBJ2-1; 8 nucleotides agree with TRBD1. This CDR3 region has 15 residues. Germline values: CDR1 LGHNA, CDR2 YSLEER. V shed 4 bases and J 4 bases; nucleotides not matched to a gene: 6. The CDR3 nucleotides are TGCGCCAGCAGCCGAACAGGGACAGGATACAATGAGCAGTTCTTC. Protein: CASSRTGTGYNEQFF.

This clone has only a few counts. Other DNA sequences within the sample encode an identical CDR3. The chain combines TRBV30 with TRBJ1-1, with no clear D. Germline values: CDR1 GTSNPN, CDR2 SVGIG (reference sequence). V was cut by 0 bases and J by 4 bases, with 12 bases left in between. The CDR3 length is 14 residues. The CDR3 coding sequence is TGTGCCTGGAGTGTACTAAACCGGGGCACTGAAGCTTTCTTT. It yields the protein CAWSVLNRGTEAFF.

This clone was recorded a few times. The chain links TRBV30 to TRBJ2-1, with TRBD2 matching over 11 bases. The CDR3 is 15 amino acids. The germline V gene encodes CDR1 GTSNPN and CDR2 SVGIG (reference sequence). Unmatched junction bases numbered 6, after V lost 1 base and J lost 7 bases. The CDR3 DNA sequence: TGTGCCTGGAGTGCTACTAGCGGGAGAAGGAATGAGCAGTTCTTC. Protein product: CAWSATSGRRNEQFF.

This clone has only a few counts. The rearrangement links TRBV29-1 to TRBJ2-7; TRBD1 aligns across 7 bases. Looked up from germline, CDR1 is SQVTM and CDR2 is ANQGSEA. The trim removed 0 bases at V and 4 bases at J, leaving 6 bases unmatched. The CDR3 consists of 14 residues. CDR3 sequence reads: CSVEDGQGDYEQYF. The CDR3 coding sequence is TGCAGCGTTGAAGATGGCCAGGGGGATTACGAGCAGTACTTC.

This clone has only a few counts. This rearrangement joins TRBV29-1 to TRBJ2-6, with 8 bases that match TRBD1. From germline, CDR1 is SQVTM and CDR2 ANQGSEA. Unmatched junction bases numbered 7, after V lost 6 bases and J lost 0 bases. The CDR3 length is 16 residues. In DNA form, the CDR3 reads TGCAGCGTCACGAACAGGGGGAACTCTGGGGCCAACGTCCTGACTTTC. Translating it yields CSVTNRGNSGANVLTF.

This clone was detected a few times. The chain recombines TRBV7-9 with TRBJ2-7; 10 bases agree with TRBD1. The CDR3 has 16 amino acids. Germline-derived CDR1 and CDR2 are SEHNR and FQNEAQ (reference sequence). The V and J ends lost 1 base and 5 bases, in that order; junction bases with no gene match: 8. The CDR3, as DNA: TGTGCCAGCAGCTTAGACCCGGGACAGGGGTGGAACGAGCAGTACTTC. Amino acids: CASSLDPGQGWNEQYF.

This clone was detected only a few times. This chain uses TRBV20-1 with TRBJ1-2; 7 nucleotides align to TRBD1. Germline CDR1 reads DFQATT; CDR2 reads SNEGSKA (reference sequence). This CDR3 has 11 residues. The V segment lost 5 bases and the J segment 9 bases; nucleotides outside the gene matches: 6. The CDR3 bases are TGCAGTGCTCTCGACAGGGTACGCTACACCTTC. Its translation is CSALDRVRYTF.

V is TRBV5-6 and J is TRBJ1-1, with D unresolved. The CDR3 runs 12 residues. V gave up 3 bases and J gave up 6 bases, with 9 bases separating them. Germline V gives CDR1 SGHDT, CDR2 YYEEEE. CDR3 in amino acids: CASSWRKAEAFF. CDR3 sequence (DNA): TGTGCCAGCAGCTGGAGGAAGGCTGAAGCTTTCTTT.

The chain employs TRBV18 and TRBJ2-7; perhaps TRBD1 as D (6 bases). Trimming cost V 1 base and J 5 bases, with 12 bases left between them. This CDR3 spans 14 amino acids. The germline V gene encodes CDR1 KGHSH and CDR2 LQKENI. The CDR3 sequence is CASSPQTGLNEQYF. The DNA for the CDR3 is TGTGCCAGCTCACCACAAACAGGGTTGAACGAGCAGTACTTC.

The chain joins TRBV19 to TRBJ2-1; 9 bases fit TRBD2. This CDR3 is built from 15 residues. CDR1 and CDR2 from the germline V gene are LNHDA and SQIVND (reference sequence). V lost 1 base, J lost 4 bases, and 2 bases stayed unmatched. The CDR3 DNA reads TGTGCCAGTAGTATAGGCGGGAGGGTTTACAATGAGCAGTTCTTC. Translated, it gives CASSIGGRVYNEQFF.

The table lists this clone with a few counts. The V and J genes are TRBV6-6 and TRBJ2-5, with D possibly TRBD1 on 5 matching bases. The germline gives CDR1 MNHNY, CDR2 SVGAGI (reference sequence). Trimming stripped 2 bases from V and 5 bases from J, with 6 bases between. This CDR3 is 12 amino acids long. The CDR3 region has the DNA TGTGCCAGCAGTTACAGGGGTGAGACCCAGTACTTC. Protein product: CASSYRGETQYF.